Shown below are 9 T cell receptor beta chains from a single sample sequenced in a study of vaccination effects on CD4 cells after COVID-19. Within the ViraFEST assay, antigen-specific CD4+ T cells underwent expansion with viral peptide pools prior to sequencing. Following a roughly ten-day culture, CD4+ T cells were purified. Between March and December 2020, the person had a SARS-CoV-2 infection that PCR confirmed. Only in-frame clones appear in the TCRdb table, and some are missing; sequencing was by immunoSEQ multiplex PCR. Here the sample spans tens of thousands of clones, roughly 71% being singletons. Antigen specificity for these receptors is unknown. Specimen: CD4+ T cells from PBMCs cultured with SARS-CoV-2 spike peptides, collected before COVID-19 vaccination. These receptors all come from a human donor who had a prior SARS-CoV-2 infection.

In its sample, this clone was seen a few times. The genes are TRBV5-5 and TRBJ1-2, with D possibly matching TRBD1 (6 bases). CDR3 length: 12 amino acids. With 3 bases removed from V and 6 bases from J, the gap between germline ends came to 9 bases. CDR1 and CDR2 (germline): SGHKS, YYEKEE (reference sequence). CDR3 residues: CASSYDRNGYTF. CDR3 DNA: TGTGCCAGCAGCTATGACAGGAATGGCTACACCTTC. The full variable domain, its missing parts supplied by reference TRBV5-5 and TRBJ1-2, is DAGVTQSPTHLIKTRGQQVTLRCSPISGHKSVSWYQQVLGQGPQFIFQYYEKEERGRGNFPDRFSARQFPNYSSELNVNALLLGDSALYLCASSYDRNGYTFGSGTRLTVV.

This clone appeared a few times. J is TRBJ2-7 and V is TRBV5-6, with D maybe TRBD1 (6 bases). The length of the CDR3 is 13 residues. The germline gives CDR1 SGHDT, CDR2 YYEEEE. V shed 3 bases and J shed 6 bases, with 13 bases lying between them. CDR3 in amino acids: CASSWTQGGEQYF. The CDR3, as DNA: TGTGCCAGCAGCTGGACACAGGGCGGCGAGCAGTACTTC.

This clone was picked up a small number of times. This chain links TRBV2 with TRBJ1-1; no firm D call. The CDR3 contains 11 residues. V was shortened by 0 bases and J by 11 bases, with 7 bases between the two germline ends. The germline CDR1 and CDR2 sequences are SNHLY and FYNNEI. This chain's CDR3 is CASSEAIGAFF. CDR3 nucleotide sequence: TGTGCCAGCAGTGAAGCCATAGGCGCTTTCTTT. The full variable domain, rest sourced from reference TRBV2 and TRBJ1-1, is EPEVTQTPSHQVTQMGQEVILRCVPISNHLYFYWYRQILGQKVEFLVSFYNNEISEKSEIFDDQFSVERPDGSNFTLKIRSTKLEDSAMYFCASSEAIGAFFGQGTRLTVV.

The rearrangement joins TRBV21-1 to TRBJ2-1. TRBV21-1 is a listed pseudogene. This CDR3 has 16 amino acids. The CDR3, as DNA: TGTGCCAGCAACCACCCCGGGTGGGGCTCCTACAATGAGCAGTTCTTC. Amino acids: CASNHPGWGSYNEQFF.

This clone is judged large. The chain joins TRBV25-1 to TRBJ1-2, with TRBD1 matching 9 bases. The CDR3 runs to 13 residues. Germline V lookup: CDR1 MGHDK, CDR2 SYGVNS. Unmatched junction bases numbered 5, after V lost 5 bases and J lost 7 bases. The CDR3 region is CASSTTGGTGYTF. CDR3 coding DNA: TGTGCCAGCAGTACGACAGGGGGGACTGGCTACACCTTC.

J is TRBJ2-1 and V is TRBV19, with 12 positions matching TRBD2. The V segment lost 6 bases and the J segment 2 bases; nucleotides outside the gene matches: 8. This CDR3 has 17 amino acids. Germline loops: CDR1 LNHDA, CDR2 SQIVND (reference sequence). The CDR3 is CASRMGLAGGTYNEQFF. The CDR3 region has the DNA TGTGCCAGTAGGATGGGACTAGCGGGTGGAACCTACAATGAGCAGTTCTTC.

This clone was found a few times. The J gene is TRBJ1-5, the V gene TRBV6-4; D ambiguous. This CDR3 contains 14 residues. Deletions cut 4 bases from V and 2 bases from J, with 9 bases between. The germline V gene encodes CDR1 MRHNA and CDR2 SNTAGT. The CDR3 nucleotides are TGTGCCAGCAGTGTTGAAGGCGGCAATCAGCCCCAGCATTTT. Translation gives CASSVEGGNQPQHF.

This chain connects TRBV5-6 to TRBJ1-1; D unresolved. Germline CDR1 SGHDT, CDR2 YYEEEE. Deletions cut 0 bases from V and 6 bases from J, with 9 bases between. The CDR3 contains 13 residues. The CDR3 loop is CASSLGGNPEAFF. The CDR3 DNA reads TGTGCCAGCAGCTTGGGGGGAAACCCTGAAGCTTTCTTT.

The gene calls are TRBV7-2 and TRBJ2-7, with a tentative D call TRBD2 (5 bases). The V gene's germline CDR1 is SGHTA and CDR2 FQGNSA. Trimming took off 5 bases at V and 6 bases at J, with 20 bases between the two ends. CDR3 size: 15 residues. The CDR3 protein is CASSPDARGGSEQYF. CDR3 DNA sequence: TGTGCCAGCAGCCCTGATGCCCGGGGTGGATCCGAGCAGTACTTC.